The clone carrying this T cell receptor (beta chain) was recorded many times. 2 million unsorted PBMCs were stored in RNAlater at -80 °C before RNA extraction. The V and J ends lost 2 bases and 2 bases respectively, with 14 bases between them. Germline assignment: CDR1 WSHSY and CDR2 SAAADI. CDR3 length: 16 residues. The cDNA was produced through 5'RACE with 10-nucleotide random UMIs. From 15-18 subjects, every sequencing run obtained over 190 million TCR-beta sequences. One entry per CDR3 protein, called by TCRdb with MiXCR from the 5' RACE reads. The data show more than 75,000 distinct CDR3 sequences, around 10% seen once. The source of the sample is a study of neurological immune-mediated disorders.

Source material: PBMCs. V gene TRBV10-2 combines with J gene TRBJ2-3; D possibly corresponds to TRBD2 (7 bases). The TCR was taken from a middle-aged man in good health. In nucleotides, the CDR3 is TGCGCCAGCAGTGAGAAGGCGGGGGCCCACACAGATACGCAGTATTTT. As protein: CASSEKAGAHTDTQYF.